These 24 T cell receptor beta chains came from one sample sequenced in a study of cytomegalovirus exposure and HLA in healthy donors. PCR primers comprised 60 Vbeta and 13 Jbeta primers. Data came from immunoSEQ multiplex PCR; TCRdb stores just in-frame clones and leaves some out. The sample yields approximately 150,000 clones, around 85% seen once. Sequenced: PBMCs. These receptor sequences come from a male donor in good health and CMV-seronegative.

The chain links TRBV7-8 to TRBJ1-3, with 9 bases that match TRBD1. The CDR3 length is 20 residues. V dropped 4 bases and J dropped 0; count of bases not matched to a gene: 16. From germline, CDR1 is SGHVS and CDR2 FQNEAQ. The CDR3: CASSSDRDRVHSSSGNTIYF. CDR3 nucleotides: TGTGCCAGCAGCTCTGACCGGGACAGGGTCCACTCGAGCTCTGGAAACACCATATATTTT.

This chain links TRBV9 with TRBJ2-2; TRBD2 matches 13 bases. V gave up 7 bases and J gave up 7 bases; unmatched junction bases: 13. Per the germline V gene, CDR1 is SGDLS and CDR2 is YYNGEE. This CDR3 spans 17 amino acids. The CDR3 loop is CASGQPLAGGQSGELFF. In DNA, the CDR3 is TGTGCCAGCGGACAGCCACTAGCGGGGGGGCAGAGCGGGGAGCTGTTTTTT.

The gene calls are TRBV27 and TRBJ1-1, with TRBD1 matching 8 bases. J lost 10 bases, V lost 6 bases, and 13 bases had no gene match. Germline loops: CDR1 MNHEY, CDR2 SMNVEV (reference sequence). The CDR3 runs to 14 residues. The CDR3 DNA sequence: TGTGCCAGCAGCTCCCCCGGCTCCAGGGGGCCAGCTTTCTTT. It yields the protein CASSSPGSRGPAFF.

The chain joins TRBV30 to TRBJ2-7; 7 bases are a match to TRBD1. CDR1 and CDR2 (germline): GTSNPN, SVGIG (reference sequence). There are 12 residues in the CDR3. After removal of 0 bases from V and 6 bases from J, the junction contained 2 bases not matched to a gene. CDR3 loop: CAWSVQGSEQYF. The CDR3 coding sequence is TGTGCCTGGAGTGTACAGGGGTCCGAGCAGTACTTC.

Here the CDR3 reads CSVGGGFSYNEQFF. Written as DNA, the CDR3 is TGCAGCGTGGGGGGAGGATTCTCCTACAATGAGCAGTTCTTC. This chain joins TRBV29-1 and TRBJ2-1; TRBD2 is a possible D gene (6 bases). The CDR3 sequence is 14 residues long. CDR1 SQVTM and CDR2 ANQGSEA come from the germline V gene. Trimming left V 6 bases short and J 0 bases short, with 12 bases between.

This chain links TRBV13 with TRBJ2-7; 10 positions match TRBD1. Germline CDR1 and CDR2: PRHDT and FYEKMQ (reference sequence). Trimming removed 0 bases from V and 3 bases from J; junction bases left unmatched: 2. CDR3 length: 15 amino acids. The CDR3 DNA sequence: TGTGCCAGCAGCTTAGGGACAGGGGGCTTCTACGAGCAGTACTTC. Translating it yields CASSLGTGGFYEQYF.

V gene TRBV10-3 combines with J gene TRBJ1-1; maybe TRBD1 (6 bases). Germline CDR1 is ENHRY and CDR2 is SYGVKD. V was cut by 6 bases and J by 1 base, with 12 bases left in between. CDR3 length equals 14 residues. This CDR3 is CAISPKGQNTEAFF. CDR3 in DNA: TGTGCCATCAGCCCCAAGGGACAGAACACTGAAGCTTTCTTT.

This chain joins TRBV29-1 and TRBJ1-1; perhaps TRBD1 as D (6 bases). CDR1 is SQVTM, CDR2 ANQGSEA, per germline. The V and J ends lost 3 bases and 0 bases respectively, with 11 bases between them. The CDR3 totals 14 residues. Here the CDR3 reads CSVDVGQMNTEAFF. The CDR3 nucleotides are TGCAGCGTTGACGTAGGACAGATGAACACTGAAGCTTTCTTT.

The chain has TRBV5-1 and TRBJ2-2; the D is unclear. The CDR3 is 14 residues long. The V gene lost 3 bases and the J gene lost 1 base, with 7 bases spanning the gap. Germline-derived CDR1 and CDR2 are SGHRS and YFSETQ. CDR3 sequence: CASSSGENTGELFF. CDR3 nucleotides: TGCGCCAGCAGCTCCGGAGAGAACACCGGGGAGCTGTTTTTT. Drawing the rest from reference TRBV5-1 and TRBJ2-2, the complete variable domain is KAGVTQTPRYLIKTRGQQVTLSCSPISGHRSVSWYQQTPGQGLQFLFEYFSETQRNKGNFPGRFSGRQFSNSRSEMNVSTLELGDSALYLCASSSGENTGELFFGEGSRLTVL.

V and J are TRBV4-3 and TRBJ2-5; 12 bases fit TRBD2. V lost 2 bases, J lost 5 bases, and 9 bases stayed unmatched. Germline loops: CDR1 LGHNA, CDR2 YSLEER. The CDR3 runs to 17 residues. The CDR3 loop is CASSQLSPTSGGETQYF. The CDR3 DNA reads as TGCGCCAGCAGCCAATTATCCCCAACTAGCGGGGGGGAGACCCAGTACTTC.

V usage is TRBV11-2 and J usage is TRBJ2-7, with 7 bases matching TRBD1. CDR3 length: 16 residues. In germline, CDR1 is SGHAT, CDR2 FQNNGV. V was clipped by 1 base and J by 3 bases; unmatched bases: 9. CDR3 protein: CASSLAPGQLSYEQYF. In DNA form, the CDR3 reads TGTGCCAGCAGCTTAGCCCCGGGACAGCTTAGCTACGAGCAGTACTTC.

In its sample, this clone was seen a few times. The chain combines TRBV15 with TRBJ1-4; 9 nucleotides line up with TRBD1. The CDR3 sequence is 15 residues long. The V and J ends lost 0 bases and 4 bases, in that order; junction bases with no gene match: 0. Germline V lookup: CDR1 LNHNV, CDR2 YYDKDF (reference sequence). The CDR3 nucleotides read TGTGCCACCAGCAGAGAGGGACAGGGTAATGAAAAACTGTTTTTT. Protein: CATSREGQGNEKLFF.

The V and J genes are TRBV13 and TRBJ1-1; D might be TRBD1 (6 bases). Germline CDR1 reads PRHDT; CDR2 reads FYEKMQ (reference sequence). Trimming shortened V by 5 bases and J by 2 bases, and 12 bases separated the two germline ends. This CDR3 has 14 residues. For the CDR3, the DNA is TGTGCCAGCAGCCCGGGGGGGGCAAACACTGAAGCTTTCTTT. Its protein is CASSPGGANTEAFF.

V is TRBV18 and J is TRBJ1-2; D is possibly TRBD1 (5 bases). CDR3 length equals 16 residues. Germline V gene lookup returns CDR1 KGHSH and CDR2 LQKENI. V was shortened by 1 base and J by 7 bases, with 19 bases between the two germline ends. The CDR3 nucleotides are TGTGCCAGCTCACCACAGCGAGAGCAGGGCCTAGGTGGCTACACCTTC. As protein: CASSPQREQGLGGYTF.

The chain combines TRBV7-2 with TRBJ1-4; D is uncertain. This CDR3 spans 15 amino acids. The germline V gene encodes CDR1 SGHTA and CDR2 FQGNSA. V lost 5 bases, J lost 5 bases, and 15 bases lay in between. The CDR3 DNA reads as TGTGCCAGCAGCCCGCCGGAGGGTGGGAATGAAAAACTGTTTTTT. This translates into CASSPPEGGNEKLFF. The full variable domain, with the rest looked up from reference TRBV7-2 and TRBJ1-4, is GAGVSQSPSNKVTEKGKDVELRCDPISGHTALYWYRQSLGQGLEFLIYFQGNSAPDKSGLPSDRFSAERTGGSVSTLTIQRTQQEDSAVYLCASSPPEGGNEKLFFGSGTQLSVL.

The rearrangement uses TRBV11-2 and TRBJ2-2; TRBD1 agrees at 11 bases. The germline V gene encodes CDR1 SGHAT and CDR2 FQNNGV. With V trimmed by 7 bases and J by 7 bases, 11 bases remained unmatched. The CDR3 is 16 residues long. CDR3 bases: TGTGCCAGCACCAACGCGGGACAGGGGGGAGGCGGGGAGCTGTTTTTT. Amino acid sequence: CASTNAGQGGGGELFF.

The CDR3 here is CSVGQTNQPQHF. CDR3 in DNA: TGCAGCGTTGGACAGACGAATCAGCCCCAGCATTTT. The V call is TRBV29-1, the J call TRBJ1-5, with D possibly matching TRBD1 (5 bases). The germline CDR1 and CDR2 sequences are SQVTM and ANQGSEA. V lost 4 bases and J lost 4, with 8 bases in between. The CDR3 consists of 12 residues.

The rearrangement joins TRBV7-8 to TRBJ1-4, with D hard to call. Germline CDR1 SGHVS, CDR2 FQNEAQ. The CDR3 length is 14 residues. V was shortened by 5 bases and J by 0 bases, with 7 bases between the two germline ends. For the CDR3, the DNA is TGTGCCAGCAGCCCACAGACAACTAATGAAAAACTGTTTTTT. Its protein product is CASSPQTTNEKLFF.

This clone has a handful of counts. The chain has TRBV13 and TRBJ2-2, with 8 bases matching TRBD2. V gave up 6 bases and J gave up 1 base; unmatched junction bases: 4. Germline CDR1 PRHDT, CDR2 FYEKMQ (reference sequence). The CDR3 totals 15 residues. The CDR3 spells CASRQSGGNTGELFF. The CDR3 bases are TGTGCCAGCAGACAAAGCGGGGGGAACACCGGGGAGCTGTTTTTT. The full variable domain, rest sourced from reference TRBV13 and TRBJ2-2, is AAGVIQSPRHLIKEKRETATLKCYPIPRHDTVYWYQQGPGQDPQFLISFYEKMQSDKGSIPDRFSAQQFSDYHSELNMSSLELGDSALYFCASRQSGGNTGELFFGEGSRLTVL.

V and J are TRBV10-1 and TRBJ1-1; no definite D call. In germline, CDR1 is WNHNN, CDR2 SYGVQD (reference sequence). Trimming shortened V by 4 bases and J by 1 base, and 7 bases separated the two germline ends. This CDR3 has 13 amino acids. DNA for the CDR3: TGCGCCAGCAGTGTGACACCGAACACTGAAGCTTTCTTT. The encoded protein is CASSVTPNTEAFF.

The J gene is TRBJ1-2, the V gene TRBV18; possible D gene TRBD1, 6 bases. Germline V gene data show CDR1 as KGHSH and CDR2 as LQKENI. This CDR3 contains 14 residues. V lost 1 base to trimming and J lost 6 bases, with 12 bases between them. The CDR3 loop reads CASSPQGVGDGYTF. The CDR3 bases are TGTGCCAGCTCACCACAGGGGGTTGGAGATGGCTACACCTTC.

The chain recombines TRBV6-4 with TRBJ1-2; no reliable D call. V was cut by 0 bases and J by 8 bases, with 10 bases left in between. The CDR3 is made up of 13 amino acids. The V gene's germline CDR1 is MRHNA and CDR2 SNTAGT. CDR3 nucleotide sequence: TGTGCCAGCAGTGACTCGAGGATAGGCGGCTACACCTTC. As protein: CASSDSRIGGYTF.

As for this clone: Other DNA variants within this sample encode the same CDR3. The rearrangement joins TRBV6-1 to TRBJ2-2; a weak D match, TRBD1 (5 bases). Germline values: CDR1 MNHNS, CDR2 SASEGT. This CDR3 has 13 residues. V shed 6 bases and J shed 4 bases, with 9 bases lying between them. CDR3 in DNA: TGTGCCAGCAGGCAGGGCGTCACCGGGGAGCTGTTTTTT. Amino acids: CASRQGVTGELFF.

V and J are TRBV11-2 and TRBJ1-6; D perhaps matches TRBD1 (6 bases). Per the germline V gene, CDR1 is SGHAT and CDR2 is FQNNGV. Between the trimmed V and J ends, which lost 2 bases and 5 bases, there was a span of 16 bases. The CDR3 extends over 17 amino acids. CDR3 in amino acids: CASSLNEVAGDNSPLHF. The CDR3 DNA reads TGTGCCAGCAGCTTAAATGAGGTCGCAGGGGATAATTCACCCCTCCACTTT.